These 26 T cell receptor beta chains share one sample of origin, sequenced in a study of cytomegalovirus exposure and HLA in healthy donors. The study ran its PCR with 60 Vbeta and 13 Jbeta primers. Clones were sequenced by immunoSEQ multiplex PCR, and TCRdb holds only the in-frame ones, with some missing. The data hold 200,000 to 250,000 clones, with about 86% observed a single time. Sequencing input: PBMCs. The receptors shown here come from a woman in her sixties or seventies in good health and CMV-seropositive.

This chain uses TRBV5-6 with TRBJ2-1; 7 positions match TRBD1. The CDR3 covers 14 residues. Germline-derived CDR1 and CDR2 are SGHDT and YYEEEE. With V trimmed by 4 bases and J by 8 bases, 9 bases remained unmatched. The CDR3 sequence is CASSGGQPRDEQFF. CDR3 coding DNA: TGTGCCAGCAGCGGGGGACAGCCTAGGGATGAGCAGTTCTTC.

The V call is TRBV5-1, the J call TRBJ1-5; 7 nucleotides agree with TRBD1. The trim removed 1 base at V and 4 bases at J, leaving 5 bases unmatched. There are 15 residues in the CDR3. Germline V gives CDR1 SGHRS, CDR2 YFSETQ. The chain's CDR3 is CASSLSPDRNQPQHF. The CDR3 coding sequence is TGCGCCAGCAGCTTGTCCCCGGACAGGAATCAGCCCCAGCATTTT.

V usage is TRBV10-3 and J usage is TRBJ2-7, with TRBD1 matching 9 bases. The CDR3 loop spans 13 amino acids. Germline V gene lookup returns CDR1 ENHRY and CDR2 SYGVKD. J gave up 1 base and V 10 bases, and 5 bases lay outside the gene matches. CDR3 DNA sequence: TGTGCCACCGGGACAGGGTCGTCCTACGAGCAGTACTTC. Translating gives CATGTGSSYEQYF.

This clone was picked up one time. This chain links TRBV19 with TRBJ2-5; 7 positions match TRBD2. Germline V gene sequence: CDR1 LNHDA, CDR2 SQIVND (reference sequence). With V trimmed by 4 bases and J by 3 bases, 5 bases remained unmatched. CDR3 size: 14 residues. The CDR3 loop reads CASSNRGSKETQYF. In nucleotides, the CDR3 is TGTGCCAGTAGTAATCGCGGGAGTAAAGAGACCCAGTACTTC.

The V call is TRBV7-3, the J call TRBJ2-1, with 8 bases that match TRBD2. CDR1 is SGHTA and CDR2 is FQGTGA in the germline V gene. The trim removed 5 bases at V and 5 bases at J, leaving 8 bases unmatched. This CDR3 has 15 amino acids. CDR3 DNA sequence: TGTGCCAGCAGCCGGTCAGCGGGAGTTAACAATGAGCAGTTCTTC. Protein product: CASSRSAGVNNEQFF.

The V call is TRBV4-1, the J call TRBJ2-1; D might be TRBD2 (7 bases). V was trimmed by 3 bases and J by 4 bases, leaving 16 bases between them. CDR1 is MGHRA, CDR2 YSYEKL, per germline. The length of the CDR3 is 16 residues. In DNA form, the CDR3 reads TGCGCCAGCAGCCAGGGGGCGGGAGAGACTTACAATGAGCAGTTCTTC. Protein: CASSQGAGETYNEQFF.

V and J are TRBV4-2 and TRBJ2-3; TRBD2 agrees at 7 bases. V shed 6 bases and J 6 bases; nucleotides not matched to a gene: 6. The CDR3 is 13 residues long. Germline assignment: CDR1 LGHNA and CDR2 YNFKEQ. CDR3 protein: CASRWEGADTQYF. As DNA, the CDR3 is TGTGCCAGCAGGTGGGAGGGAGCCGATACGCAGTATTTT.

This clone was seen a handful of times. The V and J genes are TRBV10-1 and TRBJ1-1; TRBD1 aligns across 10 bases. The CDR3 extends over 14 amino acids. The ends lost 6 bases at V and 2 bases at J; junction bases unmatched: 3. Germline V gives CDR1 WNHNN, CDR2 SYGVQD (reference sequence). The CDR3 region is CASRGTGANTEAFF. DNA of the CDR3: TGCGCCAGCAGGGGGACAGGGGCTAACACTGAAGCTTTCTTT.

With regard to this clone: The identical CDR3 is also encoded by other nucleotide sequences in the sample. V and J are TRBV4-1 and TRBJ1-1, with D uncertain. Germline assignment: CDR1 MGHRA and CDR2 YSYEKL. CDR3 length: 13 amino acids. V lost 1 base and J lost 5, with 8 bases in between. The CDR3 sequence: CASSQGLRTEAFF. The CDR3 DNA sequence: TGCGCCAGCAGCCAAGGGCTGAGGACTGAAGCTTTCTTT.

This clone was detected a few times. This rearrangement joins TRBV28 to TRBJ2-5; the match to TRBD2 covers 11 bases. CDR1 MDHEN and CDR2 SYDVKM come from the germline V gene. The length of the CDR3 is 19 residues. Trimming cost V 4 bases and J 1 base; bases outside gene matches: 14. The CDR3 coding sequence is TGTGCCAGCAGTTCCCCGATCGATCGACTAGCGGGGTTCCAAGAGACCCAGTACTTC. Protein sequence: CASSSPIDRLAGFQETQYF.

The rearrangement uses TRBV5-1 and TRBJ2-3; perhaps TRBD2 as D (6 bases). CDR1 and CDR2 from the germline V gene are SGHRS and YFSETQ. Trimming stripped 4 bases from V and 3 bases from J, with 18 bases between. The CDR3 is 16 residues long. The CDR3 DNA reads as TGCGCCAGCAGCCTACCGCGGGCTAGCGAGACAGATACGCAGTATTTT. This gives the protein CASSLPRASETDTQYF.

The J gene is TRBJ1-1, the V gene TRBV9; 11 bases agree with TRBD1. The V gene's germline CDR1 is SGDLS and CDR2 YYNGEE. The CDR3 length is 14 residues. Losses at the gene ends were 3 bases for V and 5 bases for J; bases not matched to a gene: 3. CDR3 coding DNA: TGTGCCAGCAGCGCGGGACAGGGGGAGACTGAAGCTTTCTTT. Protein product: CASSAGQGETEAFF.

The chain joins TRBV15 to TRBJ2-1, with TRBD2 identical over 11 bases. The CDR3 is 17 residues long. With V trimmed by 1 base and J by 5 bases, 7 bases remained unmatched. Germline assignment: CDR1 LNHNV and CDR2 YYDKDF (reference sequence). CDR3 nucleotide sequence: TGTGCCACCAGCAGAGTTAGCGGGAGGGCCGTCGACAATGAGCAGTTCTTC. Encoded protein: CATSRVSGRAVDNEQFF.

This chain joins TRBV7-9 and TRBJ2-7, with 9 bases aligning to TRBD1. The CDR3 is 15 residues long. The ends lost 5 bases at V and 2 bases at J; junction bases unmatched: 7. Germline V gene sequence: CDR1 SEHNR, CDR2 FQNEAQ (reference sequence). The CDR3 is CASSVPGTGTYEQYF. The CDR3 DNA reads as TGTGCCAGCAGCGTACCCGGGACAGGGACCTACGAGCAGTACTTC.

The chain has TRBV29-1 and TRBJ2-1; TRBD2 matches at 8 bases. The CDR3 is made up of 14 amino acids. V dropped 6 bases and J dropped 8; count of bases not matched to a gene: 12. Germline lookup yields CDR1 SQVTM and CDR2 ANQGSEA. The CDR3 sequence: CSVVGTRGVDEQFF. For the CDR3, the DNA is TGCAGCGTGGTCGGGACTAGGGGAGTGGATGAGCAGTTCTTC.

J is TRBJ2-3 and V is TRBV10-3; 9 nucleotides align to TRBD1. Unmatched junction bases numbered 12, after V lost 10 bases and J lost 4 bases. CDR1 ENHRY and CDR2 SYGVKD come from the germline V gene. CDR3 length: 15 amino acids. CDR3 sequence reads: CATHRGLGGSDTQYF. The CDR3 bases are TGTGCCACGCACAGGGGGCTTGGAGGGTCAGATACGCAGTATTTT.

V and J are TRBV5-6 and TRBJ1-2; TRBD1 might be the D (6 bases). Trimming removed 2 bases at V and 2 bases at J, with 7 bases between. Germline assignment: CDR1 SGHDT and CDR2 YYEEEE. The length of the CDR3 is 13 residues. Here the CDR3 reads CASSLGQNYGYTF. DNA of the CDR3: TGTGCCAGCAGCTTAGGACAGAACTATGGCTACACCTTC.

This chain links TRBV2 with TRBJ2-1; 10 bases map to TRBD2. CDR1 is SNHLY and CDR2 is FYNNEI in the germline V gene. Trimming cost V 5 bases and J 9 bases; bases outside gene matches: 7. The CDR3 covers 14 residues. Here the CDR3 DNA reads TGTGCCAGCAGTTTCCTAGCGGGAGCAGGTGAGCAGTTCTTC. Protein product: CASSFLAGAGEQFF.

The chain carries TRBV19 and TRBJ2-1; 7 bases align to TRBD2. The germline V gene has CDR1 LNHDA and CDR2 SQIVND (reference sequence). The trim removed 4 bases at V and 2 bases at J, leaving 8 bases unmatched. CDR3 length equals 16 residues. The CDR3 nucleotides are TGTGCCAGTAGTAAAACCAGCGGGAACACCTACAATGAGCAGTTCTTC. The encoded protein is CASSKTSGNTYNEQFF.

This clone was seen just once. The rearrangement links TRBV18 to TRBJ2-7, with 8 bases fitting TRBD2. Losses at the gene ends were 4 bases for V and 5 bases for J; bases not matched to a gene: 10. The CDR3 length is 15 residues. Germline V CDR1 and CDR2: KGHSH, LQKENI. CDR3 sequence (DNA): TGTGCCAGCTCACTCCAAGCGGGAGCTCTGGACGAGCAGTACTTC. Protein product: CASSLQAGALDEQYF.

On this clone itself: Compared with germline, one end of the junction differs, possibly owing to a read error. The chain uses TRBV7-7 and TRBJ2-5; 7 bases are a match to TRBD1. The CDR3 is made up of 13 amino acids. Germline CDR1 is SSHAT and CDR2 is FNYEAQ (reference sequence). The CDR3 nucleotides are TGTGCTAGCAGCCCCGACAGGGCAGAGACCCAGTACTTC. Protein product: CASSPDRAETQYF.

CDR3 nucleotides: TGTGCCAGCAGTTTCCCGACAGGGACCCAGCCCCAGCATTTT. Residues: CASSFPTGTQPQHF. The chain links TRBV28 to TRBJ1-5; 7 bases are a match to TRBD1. V was pared by 3 bases and J by 7 bases, with 6 bases of the junction left unmatched. Germline V CDR1 and CDR2: MDHEN, SYDVKM. The CDR3 has 14 amino acids. Using reference TRBV28 and TRBJ1-5 for the parts outside the CDR3, the full variable domain is DVKVTQSSRYLVKRTGEKVFLECVQDMDHENMFWYRQDPGLGLRLIYFSYDVKMKEKGDIPEGYSVSREKKERFSLILESASTNQTSMYLCASSFPTGTQPQHFGDGTRLSIL.

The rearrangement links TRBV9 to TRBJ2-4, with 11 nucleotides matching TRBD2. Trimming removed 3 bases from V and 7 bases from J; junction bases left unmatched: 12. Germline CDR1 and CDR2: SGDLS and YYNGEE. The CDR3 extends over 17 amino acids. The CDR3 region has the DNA TGTGCCAGCAGCGCGTCTTTTAGCGGGAGGGGGGGGAACATTCAGTACTTC. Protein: CASSASFSGRGGNIQYF.

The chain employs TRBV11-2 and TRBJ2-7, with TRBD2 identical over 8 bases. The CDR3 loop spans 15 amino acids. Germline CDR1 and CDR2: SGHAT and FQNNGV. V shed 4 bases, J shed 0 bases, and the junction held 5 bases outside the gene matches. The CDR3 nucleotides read TGTGCCAGCAGCTACCTAGCGGGCAACTCCTACGAGCAGTACTTC. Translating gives CASSYLAGNSYEQYF.

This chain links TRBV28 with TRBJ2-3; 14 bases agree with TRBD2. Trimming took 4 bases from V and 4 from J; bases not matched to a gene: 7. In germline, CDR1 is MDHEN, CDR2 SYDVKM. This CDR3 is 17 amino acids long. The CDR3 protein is CASSSIGLAGGADTQYF. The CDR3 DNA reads TGTGCCAGCAGTTCAATCGGACTAGCGGGAGGAGCAGATACGCAGTATTTT.

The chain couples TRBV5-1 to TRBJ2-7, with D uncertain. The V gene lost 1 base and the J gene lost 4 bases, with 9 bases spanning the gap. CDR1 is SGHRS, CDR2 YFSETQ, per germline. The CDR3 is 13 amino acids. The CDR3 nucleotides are TGCGCCAGCAGCTTGCCTGCCGGGTACGAGCAGTACTTC. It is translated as CASSLPAGYEQYF.